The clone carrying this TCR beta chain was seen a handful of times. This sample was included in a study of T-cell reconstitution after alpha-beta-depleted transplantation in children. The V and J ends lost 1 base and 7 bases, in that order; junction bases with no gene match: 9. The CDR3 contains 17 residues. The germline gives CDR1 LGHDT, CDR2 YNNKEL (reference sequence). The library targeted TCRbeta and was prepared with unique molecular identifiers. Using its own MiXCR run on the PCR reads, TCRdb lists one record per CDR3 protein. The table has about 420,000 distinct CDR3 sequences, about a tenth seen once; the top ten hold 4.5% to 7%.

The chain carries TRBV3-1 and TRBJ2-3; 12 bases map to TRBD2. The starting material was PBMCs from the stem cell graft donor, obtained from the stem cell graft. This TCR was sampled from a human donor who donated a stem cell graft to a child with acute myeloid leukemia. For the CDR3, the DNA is TGTGCCAGCAGCCAAGCCATGACTAGCGGGAGCTGGAATACGCAGTATTTT. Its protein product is CASSQAMTSGSWNTQYF.